What follows are 19 T cell receptor beta chains derived from one specimen sequenced in a study of CD8 T cells in ankylosing spondylitis. Study-level points and caveats: Characteristic of ankylosing spondylitis blood, it appeared, was a TCR beta motif comprising about eight highly homologous variants.

TCRdb itself ran the 5' RACE reads through MiXCR, one entry per CDR3 protein. The sample lists roughly 670,000 distinct CDR3 sequences, around 17% occurring once. These TCRs' antigens remain unknown. The specimen sequenced was blood, either unsorted or a sorted T cell fraction (not recorded which). The receptors derive from a male donor with ankylosing spondylitis.

This clonotype was observed a handful of times. The chain employs TRBV20-1 and TRBJ2-1; D possibly corresponds to TRBD2 (5 bases). The V end was cut by 4 bases, the J end by 7 bases, with 14 bases between. CDR1 is DFQATT, CDR2 SNEGSKA, per germline (reference sequence). The CDR3 extends over 13 amino acids. CDR3 coding DNA: TGCAGTGCTATATTGGCTAGCACGAATGAGCAGTTCTTC. Translating it yields CSAILASTNEQFF.

This clonotype was counted between two and nine times. This chain uses TRBV10-3 with TRBJ2-5; TRBD2 is a possible D gene (5 bases). V lost 4 bases, J lost 5 bases, and 5 bases lay in between. The CDR3 totals 11 residues. Germline lookup yields CDR1 ENHRY and CDR2 SYGVKD. This CDR3 reads CAISASETQYF. Here the CDR3 DNA reads TGTGCCATCAGTGCTAGCGAGACCCAGTACTTC.

A few counts support this clonotype. This chain joins TRBV9 and TRBJ2-1, with 11 positions matching TRBD2. From germline, CDR1 is SGDLS and CDR2 YYNGEE. V dropped 1 base and J dropped 2; count of bases not matched to a gene: 5. The CDR3 consists of 17 residues. CDR3 nucleotides: TGTGCCAGCAGCGTAACTCCGGGACTAGCGGCCTACAATGAGCAGTTCTTC. Its translation is CASSVTPGLAAYNEQFF.

This clonotype appeared a few times. The chain recombines TRBV5-1 with TRBJ2-2; D uncertain. The CDR3 runs 13 residues. V was pared by 0 bases and J by 7 bases, with 7 bases between. Germline CDR1 SGHRS, CDR2 YFSETQ. CDR3 amino acids: CASSLEPGGELFF. The CDR3 DNA sequence: TGCGCCAGCAGCTTGGAACCCGGCGGGGAGCTGTTTTTT. The whole variable domain, filled in from reference TRBV5-1 and TRBJ2-2, reads KAGVTQTPRYLIKTRGQQVTLSCSPISGHRSVSWYQQTPGQGLQFLFEYFSETQRNKGNFPGRFSGRQFSNSRSEMNVSTLELGDSALYLCASSLEPGGELFFGEGSRLTVL.

This chain joins TRBV4-3 and TRBJ1-1, with D perhaps TRBD1 (5 bases). V lost 4 bases and J 4 bases, leaving 13 bases between the germline ends. The V gene's germline CDR1 is LGHNA and CDR2 YSLEER. This CDR3 is built from 14 residues. Here the CDR3 DNA reads TGCGCCAGCAGCCCCGGGACTTCATCCACTGAAGCTTTCTTT. Protein: CASSPGTSSTEAFF.

This clonotype has a handful of counts. The chain recombines TRBV29-1 with TRBJ2-2, with 11 bases lining up with TRBD2. This CDR3 comprises 15 residues. Germline values: CDR1 SQVTM, CDR2 ANQGSEA. V gave up 7 bases and J gave up 1 base; unmatched junction bases: 5. This CDR3 is CSAASGRLNTGELFF. CDR3 DNA sequence: TGCAGCGCTGCTAGCGGGAGGTTGAACACCGGGGAGCTGTTTTTT.

This clonotype was seen repeatedly, ten times or more. The V gene is TRBV30, the J gene TRBJ2-5, with D tentatively TRBD1 (5 bases). Germline-derived CDR1 and CDR2 are GTSNPN and SVGIG (reference sequence). The CDR3 has 12 amino acids. Trimming left V 3 bases short and J 3 bases short, with 8 bases between. CDR3 loop: CAWRGPKETQYF. DNA for the CDR3: TGTGCCTGGAGGGGGCCAAAAGAGACCCAGTACTTC.

The chain has TRBV18 and TRBJ2-1; a weak D match, TRBD1 (6 bases). The CDR3 runs to 15 residues. V was cut by 5 bases and J by 7 bases, with 18 bases left in between. Germline-derived CDR1 and CDR2 are KGHSH and LQKENI. CDR3: CASSAGTTGWNEQFF. For the CDR3, the DNA is TGTGCCAGCTCAGCCGGGACAACGGGATGGAATGAGCAGTTCTTC.

This clonotype was seen only a few times. This chain uses TRBV9 with TRBJ2-5; 7 nucleotides align to TRBD1. This CDR3 has 13 residues. Germline assignment: CDR1 SGDLS and CDR2 YYNGEE. The junction had 7 bases not matched to a gene; V was cut back by 6 bases and J by 5 bases. The CDR3 nucleotides are TGTGCCAGCAACCGGGACAGTCATGAGACCCAGTACTTC. It encodes CASNRDSHETQYF. Variable domain in full (rest from reference TRBV9 and TRBJ2-5): DSGVTQTPKHLITATGQRVTLRCSPRSGDLSVYWYQQSLDQGLQFLIQYYNGEERAKGNILERFSAQQFPDLHSELNLSSLELGDSALYFCASNRDSHETQYFGPGTRLLVL.

This clonotype has just a few counts. The J gene is TRBJ2-1, the V gene TRBV15, with D possibly matching TRBD1 (6 bases). The CDR3 is 16 residues long. V was cut by 5 bases and J by 6 bases, with 20 bases left in between. CDR1 LNHNV and CDR2 YYDKDF come from the germline V gene (reference sequence). In DNA form, the CDR3 reads TGTGCCACCAGCGAAGGGATGGGGGCAAGGGGCAATGAGCAGTTCTTC. Translating it yields CATSEGMGARGNEQFF.

The gene calls are TRBV5-1 and TRBJ2-5, with 7 bases matching TRBD1. There are 14 residues in the CDR3. CDR1 SGHRS and CDR2 YFSETQ come from the germline V gene. V shed 4 bases and J 5 bases; nucleotides not matched to a gene: 8. CDR3 coding DNA: TGCGCCAGCAGCCCGACAGGGTTTGATGAGACCCAGTACTTC. Protein product: CASSPTGFDETQYF.

The rearrangement links TRBV30 to TRBJ2-3; 10 nucleotides line up with TRBD2. Germline V gives CDR1 GTSNPN, CDR2 SVGIG (reference sequence). With V trimmed by 4 bases and J by 6 bases, 4 bases remained unmatched. The CDR3 spans 13 residues. CDR3 nucleotide sequence: TGTGCCTGGACTAGCGGGGGAGGCGATACGCAGTATTTT. This sequence encodes CAWTSGGGDTQYF.

This clonotype was observed a few times. V is TRBV20-1 and J is TRBJ1-6; the match to TRBD1 covers 9 bases. CDR1 and CDR2 from the germline V gene are DFQATT and SNEGSKA (reference sequence). Losses at the gene ends were 3 bases for V and 7 bases for J; bases not matched to a gene: 4. CDR3 length equals 14 residues. The CDR3 nucleotides read TGCAGTGCTAGTTCGGACAGGGGAAATTCACCCCTCCACTTT. Protein: CSASSDRGNSPLHF.

The table lists this clonotype with a few counts. The chain recombines TRBV4-2 with TRBJ2-7; TRBD1 aligns across 7 bases. The V gene end was trimmed by 8 bases and the J gene end by 0 bases; junction bases not matched to a gene: 10. This CDR3 comprises 15 residues. Germline V CDR1 and CDR2: LGHNA, YNFKEQ. DNA for the CDR3: TGTGCCAGCGCCGTTTTCAGGGGGAGCTCCTACGAGCAGTACTTC. It encodes CASAVFRGSSYEQYF.

The rearrangement uses TRBV27 and TRBJ2-2, with TRBD1 identical over 10 bases. Looked up from germline, CDR1 is MNHEY and CDR2 is SMNVEV (reference sequence). The CDR3 contains 16 residues. The trim removed 6 bases at V and 3 bases at J, leaving 7 bases unmatched. CDR3 region: CASRGDRGRDTGELFF. The CDR3, as DNA: TGTGCCAGCAGAGGCGACAGGGGGCGTGACACCGGGGAGCTGTTTTTT.

The chain is built from TRBV4-1 and TRBJ1-2; the D is unclear. Trimming stripped 3 bases from V and 3 bases from J, with 11 bases between. Germline V gene sequence: CDR1 MGHRA, CDR2 YSYEKL. This CDR3 is built from 14 residues. DNA for the CDR3: TGCGCCAGCAGCCACCACAGTTCCGACTATGGCTACACCTTC. This encodes CASSHHSSDYGYTF.

With regard to this clonotype: Sequence at one end of the junction differs from germline and may be a read error. V gene TRBV12-3 or TRBV12-4 combines with J gene TRBJ2-3, with 14 bases identical to TRBD2. There are 19 residues in the CDR3. The CDR3 DNA reads TGTGCCCGCAGCCGGGACCCCCCGGGACTAGCGGGAGCCACAGATACGCAGTATTTT. Translated, it gives CARSRDPPGLAGATDTQYF.

This chain connects TRBV9 to TRBJ1-5; 9 bases line up with TRBD1. V gave up 4 bases and J gave up 7 bases; unmatched junction bases: 9. CDR3 length: 15 amino acids. Germline V CDR1 and CDR2: SGDLS, YYNGEE. The DNA for the CDR3 is TGTGCCAGCAGCCCAGATGTGACAGGGGGACAGCCCCAGCATTTT. As protein: CASSPDVTGGQPQHF. Full variable domain (rest looked up from reference TRBV9 and TRBJ1-5): DSGVTQTPKHLITATGQRVTLRCSPRSGDLSVYWYQQSLDQGLQFLIQYYNGEERAKGNILERFSAQQFPDLHSELNLSSLELGDSALYFCASSPDVTGGQPQHFGDGTRLSIL.

J is TRBJ1-2 and V is TRBV6-1; D might be TRBD1 (5 bases). V lost 4 bases to trimming and J lost 0 bases, with 12 bases between them. This CDR3 is built from 15 residues. In germline, CDR1 is MNHNS, CDR2 SASEGT. CDR3 region: CASSGQFSANYGYTF. The CDR3 bases are TGTGCCAGCAGTGGACAGTTCTCGGCTAACTATGGCTACACCTTC.